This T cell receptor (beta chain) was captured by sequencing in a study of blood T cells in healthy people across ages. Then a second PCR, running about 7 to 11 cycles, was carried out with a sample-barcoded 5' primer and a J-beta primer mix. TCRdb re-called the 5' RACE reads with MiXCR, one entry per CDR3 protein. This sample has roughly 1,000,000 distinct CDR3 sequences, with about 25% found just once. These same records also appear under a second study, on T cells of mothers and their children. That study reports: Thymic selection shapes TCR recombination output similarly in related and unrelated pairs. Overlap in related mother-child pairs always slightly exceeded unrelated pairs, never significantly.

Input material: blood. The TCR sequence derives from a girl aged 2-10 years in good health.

CDR3 sequence reads: CASLAVSNEQFF. The CDR3 nucleotides read TGTGCCAGCCTCGCAGTTTCCAATGAGCAGTTCTTC. The J gene is TRBJ2-5, the V gene TRBV7-9; D not resolved. Matching the DNA end better, TRBJ2-1 makes the J call doubtful. This CDR3 spans 12 amino acids. CDR1 and CDR2 (germline): SEHNR, FQNEAQ (reference sequence).